The 23 T cell receptor beta chains given below trace back to one sample, sequenced in a study of early T cells in non-severe SARS-CoV-2 infection. Each CDR3 protein is one row after TCRdb ran MiXCR on the 5' RACE reads. The sample shows tens of thousands of distinct CDR3 sequences, less than 15% of them seen only once. The sequenced sample was whole blood, obtained at baseline. These TCRs come from an adult who was a healthcare worker with PCR-confirmed SARS-CoV-2 infection or an uninfected control (not recorded which).

The table lists this clonotype with many counts. V is TRBV7-3 and J is TRBJ1-1, with D maybe TRBD1 (6 bases). This CDR3 contains 12 residues. V gave up 5 bases and J gave up 8 bases, with 12 bases separating them. Per the germline V gene, CDR1 is SGHTA and CDR2 is FQGTGA. Written as DNA, the CDR3 is TGTGCCAGCAGCATGACAGGAGACGAAGCTTTCTTT. Protein sequence: CASSMTGDEAFF.

At least ten counts were recorded for this clonotype. J is TRBJ1-2 and V is TRBV7-2; D is unclear. V was cut by 3 bases and J by 2 bases, with 13 bases left in between. This CDR3 has 15 residues. Looked up from germline, CDR1 is SGHTA and CDR2 is FQGNSA. The CDR3 protein is CASSFTPAGNYGYTF. Here the CDR3 DNA reads TGTGCCAGCAGCTTCACTCCTGCAGGAAACTATGGCTACACCTTC.

This clonotype was counted between two and nine times. The rearrangement links TRBV9 to TRBJ2-5; no definite D call. Trimming stripped 4 bases from V and 4 bases from J, with 17 bases between. The CDR3 covers 15 residues. Germline lookup yields CDR1 SGDLS and CDR2 YYNGEE. CDR3 protein: CASSLQAASGETQYF. The CDR3 DNA reads as TGTGCCAGCAGCCTCCAGGCGGCGTCGGGAGAGACCCAGTACTTC.

V and J are TRBV7-2 and TRBJ1-5; D is uncertain. Germline CDR1 SGHTA, CDR2 FQGNSA. Trimming cost V 2 bases and J 2 bases, with 7 bases left between them. CDR3 length: 14 residues. The CDR3 region has the DNA TGTGCCAGCAGCTTATTGGGAGGCAATCAGCCCCAGCATTTT. Translating gives CASSLLGGNQPQHF.

This clonotype was found a few times. The chain joins TRBV12-3 or TRBV12-4 to TRBJ1-5; D is possibly TRBD1 (5 bases). The CDR3 is 14 residues long. Trimming shortened V by 3 bases and J by 7 bases, and 13 bases separated the two germline ends. CDR3: CASSFGQGRQPQHF. The CDR3 nucleotides are TGTGCCAGCAGTTTCGGGCAGGGTAGGCAGCCCCAGCATTTT.

In this sample, this clonotype turned up a few times. V and J are TRBV6-5 and TRBJ2-7, with 7 bases aligning to TRBD1. The germline V gene has CDR1 MNHEY and CDR2 SVGAGI. This CDR3 is built from 13 residues. Germline trimming cut 2 bases from V and 2 bases from J; bases unmatched to any gene: 0. The CDR3: CASSYRGPYEQYF. The CDR3 DNA is TGTGCCAGCAGTTACAGGGGGCCCTACGAGCAGTACTTC.

This rearrangement joins TRBV30 to TRBJ1-1; 8 bases agree with TRBD1. V gave up 2 bases and J gave up 7 bases; unmatched junction bases: 9. Germline loops: CDR1 GTSNPN, CDR2 SVGIG (reference sequence). CDR3 length: 14 residues. CDR3 sequence (DNA): TGTGCCTGGAGTATGGTCGCAGGGGGCAGTGAAGCTTTCTTT. Its translation is CAWSMVAGGSEAFF.

This clonotype was counted many times. V and J are TRBV24-1 and TRBJ2-2; possible D gene TRBD2, 6 bases. Germline-derived CDR1 and CDR2 are KGHDR and SFDVKD. The germline V and J ends were trimmed by 4 bases and 7 bases, with 9 bases remaining between them. The CDR3 runs to 13 residues. CDR3 nucleotide sequence: TGTGCCACCAGTGAGGGGGGTCGCGGGGAGCTGTTTTTT. This sequence encodes CATSEGGRGELFF.

The chain couples TRBV6-2 or TRBV6-3 to TRBJ2-7; D unclear. Trimming removed 0 bases from V and 0 bases from J, with 6 bases in between. This CDR3 is 14 amino acids long. CDR1 and CDR2 (germline): MNHEY, SVGEGT. CDR3: CASSYSAVSYEQYF. CDR3 sequence (DNA): TGTGCCAGCAGTTACTCGGCAGTCTCCTACGAGCAGTACTTC.

By sample fraction, this clonotype is medium-sized. J is TRBJ2-5 and V is TRBV28; 12 bases are a match to TRBD2. V was clipped by 3 bases and J by 1 base; unmatched bases: 0. CDR3 length equals 15 residues. From germline, CDR1 is MDHEN and CDR2 SYDVKM. The CDR3 bases are TGTGCCAGCAGTTTGACTAGCGGGGGCCAAGAGACCCAGTACTTC. Amino acids: CASSLTSGGQETQYF.

This clonotype was counted ten times or more. CDR3 nucleotide sequence: TGTGCCAGCTCACCTCCCGGGCCAGCCCTAAGTGAAAAACTGTTTTTT. It translates to CASSPPGPALSEKLFF. V gene TRBV18 combines with J gene TRBJ1-4; D is unresolved. Germline loops: CDR1 KGHSH, CDR2 LQKENI. Trimming stripped 3 bases from V and 7 bases from J, with 18 bases between. The CDR3 covers 16 residues.

There are a few counts of this clonotype. The chain is built from TRBV10-3 and TRBJ2-7; 8 nucleotides agree with TRBD1. V shed 4 bases, J shed 0 bases, and the junction held 8 bases outside the gene matches. CDR1 is ENHRY, CDR2 SYGVKD, per germline. This CDR3 has 16 amino acids. CDR3 nucleotides: TGTGCCATCAGTGGCCCCGGACAGGGTCGCTCCTACGAGCAGTACTTC. Translated: CAISGPGQGRSYEQYF.

The chain joins TRBV7-8 to TRBJ1-4, with D perhaps matching TRBD1 (5 bases). Trimming left V 5 bases short and J 0 bases short, with 25 bases between. The CDR3 is 20 residues long. CDR1 is SGHVS and CDR2 is FQNEAQ in the germline V gene. DNA for the CDR3: TGTGCCAGCAGCCCCCCTGGCCAGAGGGGCGTTTGGTCAACTAATGAAAAACTGTTTTTT. Its protein product is CASSPPGQRGVWSTNEKLFF. The full variable domain, with the rest looked up from reference TRBV7-8 and TRBJ1-4, is GAGVSQSPRYKVAKRGQDVALRCDPISGHVSLFWYQQALGQGPEFLTYFQNEAQLDKSGLPSDRFFAERPEGSVSTLKIQRTQQEDSAVYLCASSPPGQRGVWSTNEKLFFGSGTQLSVL.

This clonotype was observed at least ten times. The chain recombines TRBV9 with TRBJ2-2; D call uncertain. CDR3 length: 15 residues. Germline assignment: CDR1 SGDLS and CDR2 YYNGEE. Deletions cut 4 bases from V and 1 base from J, with 11 bases between. DNA of the CDR3: TGTGCCAGCAGCACCTCGGACGGGAACACCGGGGAGCTGTTTTTT. This codes for CASSTSDGNTGELFF.

Only a few counts were recorded for this clonotype. The chain recombines TRBV3-1 with TRBJ2-7; D is perhaps TRBD1 (6 bases). Germline V CDR1 and CDR2: LGHDT, YNNKEL (reference sequence). The CDR3 sequence is 17 residues long. Deletions cut 4 bases from V and 1 base from J, with 20 bases between. The CDR3: CASSRNLQGWGSYEQYF. In nucleotides, the CDR3 is TGTGCCAGCAGCCGGAACCTACAGGGTTGGGGTTCCTACGAGCAGTACTTC.

In this sample, this clonotype turned up a few times. As DNA, the CDR3 is TGTGCCACCAGCAGCGGCCTAGGACGCGAGCAGTACTTC. It is translated as CATSSGLGREQYF. This sequence joins TRBV15 and TRBJ2-7; D is undetermined. The germline V gene has CDR1 LNHNV and CDR2 YYDKDF (reference sequence). This CDR3 contains 13 residues. Trimming left V 3 bases short and J 6 bases short, with 12 bases between. The whole variable domain, remainder taken from reference TRBV15 and TRBJ2-7, is DAMVIQNPRYQVTQFGKPVTLSCSQTLNHNVMYWYQQKSSQAPKLLFHYYDKDFNNEADTPDNFQSRRPNTSFCFLDIRSPGLGDTAMYLCATSSGLGREQYFGPGTRLTVT.

This clonotype has ten or more counts. The chain has TRBV7-8 and TRBJ1-1; TRBD1 matches 7 bases. This CDR3 comprises 16 residues. Germline trimming cut 5 bases from V and 2 bases from J; bases unmatched to any gene: 11. Germline-derived CDR1 and CDR2 are SGHVS and FQNEAQ. The CDR3 DNA follows: TGTGCCAGCAGCCCCCTAGAAGGGGGCGGTAACACTGAAGCTTTCTTT. It codes for CASSPLEGGGNTEAFF.

This clonotype occurred many times. The chain combines TRBV20-1 with TRBJ2-7; D perhaps matches TRBD2 (6 bases). Per germline, CDR1 DFQATT and CDR2 SNEGSKA (reference sequence). The CDR3 covers 14 residues. V dropped 7 bases and J dropped 5 bases, with 21 bases sitting between them. The CDR3 loop is CSVSRSGDVHEQYF. CDR3 in DNA: TGCAGTGTCAGTCGATCGGGAGACGTTCACGAGCAGTACTTC.

V and J are TRBV5-1 and TRBJ2-7; TRBD2 agrees at 9 bases. The CDR3 consists of 16 residues. The trim removed 4 bases at V and 1 base at J, leaving 9 bases unmatched. In germline, CDR1 is SGHRS, CDR2 YFSETQ. CDR3 sequence reads: CASSLPKTSGSYEQYF. In DNA, the CDR3 is TGCGCCAGCAGCCTCCCAAAGACTAGCGGTTCCTACGAGCAGTACTTC.

The chain uses TRBV14 and TRBJ2-7, with D maybe TRBD1 (6 bases). Per germline, CDR1 SGHDN and CDR2 FVKESK. V lost 2 bases and J 7 bases, leaving 21 bases between the germline ends. The CDR3 sequence is 16 residues long. The CDR3 bases are TGTGCCAGCAGCCAACTTCTCGGCGAGAAGGGGGAGGAGCAGTACTTC. Residues: CASSQLLGEKGEEQYF.

For this clonotype: Since a much larger clone is just one base distant, this may be a read error. This chain links TRBV6-1 with TRBJ2-2, with 7 bases aligning to TRBD2. J was trimmed by 5 bases and V by 4 bases; bases with no gene match: 10. The CDR3 totals 16 residues. CDR1 is MNHNS, CDR2 SASEGT, per germline. The CDR3 DNA follows: TGTGCCAGCAGTGTTATGGGGGGACTATCAACCGGGGAGCTGTTTTTT. Its protein product is CASSVMGGLSTGELFF.

The CDR3 DNA is TGTGCCAGTACCTCGTATAATTCACCCCTCCACTTT. It yields the protein CASTSYNSPLHF. This chain uses TRBV19 with TRBJ1-6; D ambiguous. The CDR3 contains 12 residues. Trimming took 7 bases from V and 4 from J, leaving 5 bases between them. The germline V gene has CDR1 LNHDA and CDR2 SQIVND (reference sequence).

This clonotype was found many times. J is TRBJ1-1 and V is TRBV14, with D perhaps matching TRBD1 (5 bases). The CDR3 is made up of 16 amino acids. Germline V gene lookup returns CDR1 SGHDN and CDR2 FVKESK. Trimming removed 5 bases from V and 4 bases from J, with 20 bases in between. CDR3 sequence: CASSTRRRGVSTEAFF. For the CDR3, the DNA is TGTGCCAGCAGCACCCGACGGAGAGGGGTGAGCACTGAAGCTTTCTTT.